The entry that follows covers one T cell receptor beta chain sequence. Its antigen remains unknown. This sample is drawn from a study of T cell responses to AZD1222 COVID-19 vaccine. Study conclusions and caveats: All repertoire sampling was performed exclusively after the peak T cell response. Compared with day 0, the breadth and depth of the Spike-specific TCR repertoire rose significantly after two doses of AZD1222.

Doses given second, at about 4 or about 12 weeks, were pooled. TCRdb's table, derived via immunoSEQ multiplex PCR, lists solely in-frame clones and lacks some. The sample lists 150,000 to 160,000 clones; 75% to 90% were seen once. The input for sequencing was peripheral blood, taken 28 days after the second AZD1222 dose. The TCR comes from an adult who received the AZD1222 COVID-19 vaccine.

The CDR3 loop reads CASSSNVASGSFKTGELFF. The CDR3, as DNA: TGTGCCAGCTCATCAAACGTGGCTAGCGGGAGCTTCAAAACCGGGGAGCTGTTTTTT. The rearrangement uses TRBV18 and TRBJ2-2; 10 nucleotides align to TRBD2. There are 19 residues in the CDR3. Looked up from germline, CDR1 is KGHSH and CDR2 is LQKENI. Unmatched junction bases numbered 17, after V lost 5 bases and J lost 5 bases. Supplemented by reference TRBV18 and TRBJ2-2, the full variable domain reads NAGVMQNPRHLVRRRGQEARLRCSPMKGHSHVYWYRQLPEEGLKFMVYLQKENIIDESGMPKERFSAEFPKEGPSILRIQQVVRGDSAAYFCASSSNVASGSFKTGELFFGEGSRLTVL.